The 7 T cell receptor beta chains below were found in one sample sequenced in a study of cytotoxic CD8 clonotypes in ibrutinib-treated CLL (dated by TCRdb to the early 2020s). Libraries were made using the immunoSEQ multiplex PCR assay. The source is immuneACCESS, and TCRdb retained only in-frame sequences with V and J called. Part of the clones is not carried over; for the studies checked, unresolved V genes explain less than half of this, and the remainder is unexplained. The sample table contains about 40,000 clones; only one count was recorded for about two thirds of them. Approximately 7.6% of the sample is in the top ten clones. The time point label, read with the paper, signifies: progressive disease on ibrutinib. The sample here was PBMCs, taken at disease progression, from a patient treated with ibrutinib. Receptors originate from a human donor with chronic lymphocytic leukemia.

The genes are TRBV30 and TRBJ2-5; D uncertain. This CDR3 has 15 residues. Germline V gene lookup returns CDR1 GTSNPN and CDR2 SVGIG (reference sequence). V gave up 1 base and J gave up 3 bases, with 15 bases separating them. The CDR3 nucleotides are TGTGCCTGGAGTGGCGGACCCCGCGCGGAAGAGACCCAGTACTTC. As protein: CAWSGGPRAEETQYF.

This clone was counted only a few times. The rearrangement uses TRBV6-6 and TRBJ2-3; unclear D gene. The CDR3 length is 11 residues. V lost 4 bases to trimming and J lost 7 bases, with 6 bases between them. Germline V lookup: CDR1 MNHNY, CDR2 SVGAGI (reference sequence). The CDR3 sequence is CASSSAHTQYF. The CDR3 DNA follows: TGTGCCAGCAGTTCCGCACATACGCAGTATTTT.

The V gene is TRBV29-1, the J gene TRBJ1-3, with TRBD1 matching over 9 bases. CDR1 is SQVTM and CDR2 is ANQGSEA in the germline V gene. The V segment lost 7 bases and the J segment 3 bases; nucleotides outside the gene matches: 4. CDR3 length equals 13 residues. The CDR3 DNA is TGCAGCGGGGGGGACAGGGATGGAAACACCATATATTTT. Its translation is CSGGDRDGNTIYF.

The chain carries TRBV5-4 and TRBJ2-1, with TRBD1 matching 9 bases. CDR1 and CDR2 from the germline V gene are SGHNT and YYREEE (reference sequence). This CDR3 comprises 15 residues. J was trimmed by 9 bases and V by 4 bases; bases with no gene match: 11. The CDR3 reads CASSPPGQGTSEQFF. DNA for the CDR3: TGTGCCAGCAGCCCGCCGGGACAGGGTACCAGTGAGCAGTTCTTC.

V gene TRBV5-6 combines with J gene TRBJ1-6, with D uncertain. Trimming pared 0 bases from V and 13 bases from J, leaving 8 bases between. CDR1 and CDR2 (germline): SGHDT, YYEEEE. This CDR3 spans 12 amino acids. This chain's CDR3 is CASSLALRPLHF. In DNA, the CDR3 is TGTGCCAGCAGCTTGGCGTTACGGCCCCTCCACTTT.

This clone has a single count. The rearrangement joins TRBV6-1 to TRBJ2-7, with D perhaps matching TRBD1 or TRBD2 (5 bases each). The CDR3 covers 13 residues. Germline CDR1 MNHNS, CDR2 SASEGT. The V end lost 7 bases, the J end lost 8 bases, and 18 bases lay between the germline ends. CDR3 amino acids: CASMGGPKGKQYF. The CDR3 DNA sequence: TGTGCCAGCATGGGCGGGCCCAAGGGGAAGCAGTACTTC.

This rearrangement joins TRBV18 to TRBJ2-7; TRBD2 is a possible D gene (6 bases). The CDR3 sequence is 13 residues long. V was pared by 3 bases and J by 4 bases, with 10 bases between. CDR1 and CDR2 from the germline V gene are KGHSH and LQKENI. For the CDR3, the DNA is TGTGCCAGCTCACCCCCTAGCGTTTACGAGCAGTACTTC. It translates to CASSPPSVYEQYF.